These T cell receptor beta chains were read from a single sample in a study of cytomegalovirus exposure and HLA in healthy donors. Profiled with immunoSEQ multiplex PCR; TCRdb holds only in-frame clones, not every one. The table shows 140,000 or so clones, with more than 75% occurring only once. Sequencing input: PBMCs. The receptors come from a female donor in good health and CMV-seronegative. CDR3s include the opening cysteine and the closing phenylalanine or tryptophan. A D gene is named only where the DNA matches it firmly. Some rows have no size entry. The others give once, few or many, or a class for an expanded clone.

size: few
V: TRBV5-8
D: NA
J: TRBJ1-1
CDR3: CASSLGRGGTF
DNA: TGTGCCAGCAGCTTGGGCCGGGGGGGGACCTTT

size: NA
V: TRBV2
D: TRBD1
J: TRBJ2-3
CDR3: CASSGTGPTDTQYF
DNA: TGTGCCAGCAGTGGGACAGGGCCCACAGATACGCAGTATTTT

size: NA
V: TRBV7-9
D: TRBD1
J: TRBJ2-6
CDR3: CASSSGQGANGANVLTF
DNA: TGTGCCAGCAGCTCGGGACAGGGGGCTAATGGGGCCAACGTCCTGACTTTC

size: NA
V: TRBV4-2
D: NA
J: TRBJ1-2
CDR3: CASRDTGTPYGYTF
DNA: TGTGCCAGCAGAGACACCGGGACACCCTATGGCTACACCTTC

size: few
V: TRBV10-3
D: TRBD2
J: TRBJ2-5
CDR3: CAISESIGAGVETQYF
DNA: TGTGCCATCAGTGAGTCCATTGGGGCGGGGGTCGAGACCCAGTACTTC

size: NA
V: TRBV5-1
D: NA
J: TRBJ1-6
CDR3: CASSVLNNSPLHF
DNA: TGCGCCAGCAGCGTGCTAAATAATTCACCCCTCCACTTT

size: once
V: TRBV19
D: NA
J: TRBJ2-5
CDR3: CASSIRGGVETQYF
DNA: TGTGCCAGTAGTATTCGTGGCGGGGTGGAGACCCAGTACTTC

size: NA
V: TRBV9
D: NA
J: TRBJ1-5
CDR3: CASSVGQANQPQHF
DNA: TGTGCCAGCAGCGTAGGACAGGCGAATCAGCCCCAGCATTTT

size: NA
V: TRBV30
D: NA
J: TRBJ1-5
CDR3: CAWTLSQGQPQHF
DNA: TGTGCCTGGACCTTAAGTCAGGGCCAGCCCCAGCATTTT

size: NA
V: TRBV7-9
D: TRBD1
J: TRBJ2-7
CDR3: CASSLEGAVYEQYF
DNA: TGTGCCAGCAGCTTAGAGGGGGCGGTTTACGAGCAGTACTTC

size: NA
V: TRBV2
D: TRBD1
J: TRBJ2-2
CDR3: CASSVNRGSGELFF
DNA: TGTGCCAGCAGTGTGAACAGGGGGAGCGGGGAGCTGTTTTTT

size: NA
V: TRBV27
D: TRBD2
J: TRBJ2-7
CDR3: CASSRGGLNEQYF
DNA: TGTGCCAGCAGTCGGGGGGGGCTCAACGAGCAGTACTTC

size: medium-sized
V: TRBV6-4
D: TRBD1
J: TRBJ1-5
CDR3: CASSETGSSQPQHF
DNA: TGTGCCAGCAGTGAGACAGGGTCCAGTCAGCCCCAGCATTTT

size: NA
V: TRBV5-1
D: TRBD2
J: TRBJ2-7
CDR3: CASSPTGGLHEQYF
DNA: TGCGCCAGCAGCCCAACGGGGGGGCTACACGAGCAGTACTTC

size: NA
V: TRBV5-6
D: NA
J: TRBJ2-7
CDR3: CASSLVAGNSYEQYF
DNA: TGTGCCAGCAGCTTGGTCGCAGGAAACTCTTACGAGCAGTACTTC

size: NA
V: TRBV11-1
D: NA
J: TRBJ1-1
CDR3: CASSSEGWPNTEAFF
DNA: TGTGCCAGCAGCTCAGAGGGATGGCCGAACACTGAAGCTTTCTTT

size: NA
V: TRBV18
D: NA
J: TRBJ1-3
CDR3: CASSLGRTGASGNTIYF
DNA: TGTGCCAGCTCACTCGGCCGAACAGGTGCCTCTGGAAACACCATATATTTT

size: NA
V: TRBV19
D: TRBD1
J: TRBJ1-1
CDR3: CASSTSTGFDPEAFF
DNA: TGTGCCAGTAGTACCTCGACAGGGTTTGATCCTGAAGCTTTCTTT

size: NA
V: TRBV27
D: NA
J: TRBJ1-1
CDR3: CASRDWGTEAFF
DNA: TGTGCCAGTCGGGATTGGGGCACTGAAGCTTTCTTT

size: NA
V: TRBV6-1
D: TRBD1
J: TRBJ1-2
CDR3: CASSEAFGTGGWGYTF
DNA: TGTGCCAGCAGTGAAGCGTTCGGGACAGGGGGTTGGGGCTACACCTTC

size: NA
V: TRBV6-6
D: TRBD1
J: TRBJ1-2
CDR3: CASSPRQGWYGYTF
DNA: TGTGCCAGCAGCCCCCGACAGGGATGGTATGGCTACACCTTC

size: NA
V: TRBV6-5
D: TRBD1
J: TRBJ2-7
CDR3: CASSWDRGAGYEQYF
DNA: TGTGCCAGCAGTTGGGACAGGGGGGCCGGGTACGAGCAGTACTTC

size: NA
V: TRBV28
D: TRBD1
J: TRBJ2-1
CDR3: CASSPTGFNYNEQFF
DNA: TGTGCCAGCAGCCCGACAGGGTTCAACTACAATGAGCAGTTCTTC

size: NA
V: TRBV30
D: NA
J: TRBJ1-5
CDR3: CAWSTERSNQPQHF
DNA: TGTGCCTGGAGTACCGAGAGGAGCAATCAGCCCCAGCATTTT

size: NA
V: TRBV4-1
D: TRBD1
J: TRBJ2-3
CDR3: CASSQEGGQASTDTQYF
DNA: TGCGCCAGCAGCCAAGAAGGGGGACAGGCTAGCACAGATACGCAGTATTTT

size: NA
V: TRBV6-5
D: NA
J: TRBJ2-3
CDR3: CASRPDRKDTQYF
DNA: TGTGCCAGCAGACCCGACAGGAAAGATACGCAGTATTTT

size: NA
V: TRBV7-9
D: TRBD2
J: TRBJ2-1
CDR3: CSSRRTSGEQFF
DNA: TGTTCCAGCAGAAGGACTAGCGGTGAGCAGTTCTTC

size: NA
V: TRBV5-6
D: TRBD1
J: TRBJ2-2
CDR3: CASSPGQGWAGELFF
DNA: TGTGCCAGCAGCCCAGGACAGGGCTGGGCCGGGGAGCTGTTTTTT

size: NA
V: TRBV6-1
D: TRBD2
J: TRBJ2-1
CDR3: CASSGILAGLLNEQFF
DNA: TGTGCCAGCAGTGGAATCCTAGCGGGCCTTCTCAATGAGCAGTTCTTC

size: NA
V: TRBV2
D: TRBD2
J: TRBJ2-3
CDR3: CASSEAQLFSGSDTDTQYF
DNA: TGTGCCAGCAGTGAAGCGCAATTGTTTAGCGGGAGCGACACAGATACGCAGTATTTT

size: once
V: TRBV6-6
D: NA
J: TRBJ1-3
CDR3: CASSYDRTSGNTIYF
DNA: TGTGCCAGCAGTTACGACAGGACCTCTGGAAACACCATATATTTT

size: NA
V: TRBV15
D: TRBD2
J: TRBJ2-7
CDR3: CATSRNVGGAYEQYF
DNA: TGTGCCACCAGCAGAAACGTGGGGGGGGCCTACGAGCAGTACTTC

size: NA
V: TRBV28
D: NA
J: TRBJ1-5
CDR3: CASSLIGEINQPQHF
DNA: TGTGCCAGCAGTTTAATAGGGGAAATCAATCAGCCCCAGCATTTT

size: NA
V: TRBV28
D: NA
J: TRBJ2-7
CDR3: CASSSWGQGTYEQYF
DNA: TGTGCCAGCAGTTCCTGGGGGCAGGGTACCTACGAGCAGTACTTC

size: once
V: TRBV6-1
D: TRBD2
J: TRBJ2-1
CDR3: CASSGGMTSSYNEQFF
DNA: TGTGCCAGCAGTGGAGGGATGACTAGCAGCTACAATGAGCAGTTCTTC

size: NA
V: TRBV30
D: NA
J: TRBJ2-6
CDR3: CAWRVGRNVLTF
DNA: TGTGCCTGGAGGGTGGGGCGCAACGTCCTGACTTTC

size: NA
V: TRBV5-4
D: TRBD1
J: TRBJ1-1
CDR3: CASSWAGTGPTEAFF
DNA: TGTGCCAGCAGCTGGGCCGGGACAGGGCCCACTGAAGCTTTCTTT

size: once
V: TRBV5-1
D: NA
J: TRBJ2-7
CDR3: CASSSMPNSLISYEQYF
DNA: TGCGCCAGCAGCTCAATGCCCAATAGCTTAATCTCCTACGAGCAGTACTTC

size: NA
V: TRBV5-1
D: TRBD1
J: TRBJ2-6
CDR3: CASGPGQGAYGANVLTF
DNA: TGCGCCAGCGGGCCGGGACAGGGGGCGTATGGGGCCAACGTCCTGACTTTC

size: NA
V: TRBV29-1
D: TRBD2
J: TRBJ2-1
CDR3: CSARSGGPRIYNEQFF
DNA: TGCAGCGCCAGAAGCGGGGGCCCCAGAATCTACAATGAGCAGTTCTTC

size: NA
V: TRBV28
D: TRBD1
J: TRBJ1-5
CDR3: CASRDEGGTGGKNQPQHF
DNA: TGTGCCAGCAGAGATGAGGGAGGGACAGGGGGCAAAAATCAGCCCCAGCATTTT

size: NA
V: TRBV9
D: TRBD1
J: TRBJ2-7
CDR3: CASSVAPDRDHEQYF
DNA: TGTGCCAGCAGCGTAGCACCGGACAGGGACCACGAGCAGTACTTC

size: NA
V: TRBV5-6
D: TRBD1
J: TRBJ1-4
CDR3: CASSLGQGFTNEKLFF
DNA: TGTGCCAGCAGCTTGGGACAGGGGTTTACTAATGAAAAACTGTTTTTT

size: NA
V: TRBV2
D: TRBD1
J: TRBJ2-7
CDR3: CASRPRTGGNDEQYF
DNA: TGTGCCAGCAGGCCTAGGACAGGGGGCAACGACGAGCAGTACTTC

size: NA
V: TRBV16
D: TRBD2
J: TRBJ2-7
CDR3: CASRQGGLAGSSYEQYF
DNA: TGTGCCAGCAGACAAGGGGGACTAGCGGGAAGCTCCTACGAGCAGTACTTC

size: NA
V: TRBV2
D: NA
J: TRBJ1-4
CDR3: CASSEPQGVGEKLFF
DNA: TGTGCCAGCAGTGAACCCCAAGGGGTGGGTGAAAAACTGTTTTTT

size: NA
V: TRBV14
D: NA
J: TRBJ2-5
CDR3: CASSQGQTLRETQYF
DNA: TGTGCCAGCAGCCAAGGACAGACTTTGAGGGAGACCCAGTACTTC

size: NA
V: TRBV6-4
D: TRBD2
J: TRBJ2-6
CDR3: CASSRGRGEGANVLTF
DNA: TGTGCCAGCAGTCGTGGCCGGGGGGAAGGGGCCAACGTCCTGACTTTC

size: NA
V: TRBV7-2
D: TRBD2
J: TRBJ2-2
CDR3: CASSLDGAGGVTGELFF
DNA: TGTGCCAGCAGCTTAGACGGGGCGGGGGGCGTGACCGGGGAGCTGTTTTTT

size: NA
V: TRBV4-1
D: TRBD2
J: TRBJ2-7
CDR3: CASSIAGVWYEQYF
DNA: TGCGCCAGCAGCATAGCGGGAGTGTGGTACGAGCAGTACTTC

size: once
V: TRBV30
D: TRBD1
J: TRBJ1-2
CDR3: CAWGGGGYTF
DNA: TGTGCCTGGGGAGGGGGCGGCTACACCTTC

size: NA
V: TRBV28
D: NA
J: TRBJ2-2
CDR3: CASSPHGKGRSNGELFF
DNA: TGTGCCAGCAGTCCCCACGGGAAGGGGAGGAGTAACGGGGAGCTGTTTTTT

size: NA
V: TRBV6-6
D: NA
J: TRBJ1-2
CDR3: CASSYPWLRESYGYTF
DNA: TGTGCCAGCAGTTACCCTTGGTTGAGGGAGAGCTATGGCTACACCTTC

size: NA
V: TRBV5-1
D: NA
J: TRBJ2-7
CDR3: CASSFKLSPDEQYF
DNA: TGCGCCAGCAGCTTCAAGCTATCACCTGACGAGCAGTACTTC

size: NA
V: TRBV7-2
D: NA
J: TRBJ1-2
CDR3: CASKEIGDGYTF
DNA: TGTGCCAGCAAAGAAATAGGGGATGGCTACACCTTC

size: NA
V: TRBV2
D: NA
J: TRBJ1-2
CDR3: CASVDRLEGYTF
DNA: TGTGCCAGCGTCGACCGCTTGGAGGGCTACACCTTC

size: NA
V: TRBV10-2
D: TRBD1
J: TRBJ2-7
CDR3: CASRQGFPYEQYF
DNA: TGCGCCAGCAGACAGGGGTTTCCCTACGAGCAGTACTTC

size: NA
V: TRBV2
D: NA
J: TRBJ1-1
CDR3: CASSVYGGNTEAFF
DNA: TGTGCCAGCAGTGTGTATGGGGGGAATACTGAAGCTTTCTTT